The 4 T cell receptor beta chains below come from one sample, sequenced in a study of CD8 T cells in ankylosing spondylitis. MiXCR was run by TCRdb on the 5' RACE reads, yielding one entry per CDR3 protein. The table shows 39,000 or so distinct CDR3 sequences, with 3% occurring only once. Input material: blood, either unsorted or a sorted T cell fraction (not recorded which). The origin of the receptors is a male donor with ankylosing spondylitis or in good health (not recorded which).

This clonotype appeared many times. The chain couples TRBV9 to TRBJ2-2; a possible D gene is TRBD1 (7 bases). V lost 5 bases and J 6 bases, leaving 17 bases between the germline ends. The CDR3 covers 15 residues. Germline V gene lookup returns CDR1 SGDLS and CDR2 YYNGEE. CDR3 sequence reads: CASRKTGEVAGELFF. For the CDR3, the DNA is TGTGCCAGCAGGAAAACAGGGGAGGTTGCCGGGGAGCTGTTTTTT.

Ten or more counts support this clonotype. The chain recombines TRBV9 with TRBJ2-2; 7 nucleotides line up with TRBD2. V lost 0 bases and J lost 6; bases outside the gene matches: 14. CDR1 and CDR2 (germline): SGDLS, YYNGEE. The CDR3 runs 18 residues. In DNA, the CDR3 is TGTGCCAGCAGCGTAGGTGGGACTAAACTCACCATACCCGGGGAGCTGTTTTTT. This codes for CASSVGGTKLTIPGELFF.

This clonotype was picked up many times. The CDR3 DNA follows: TGTGCCAGCAGCGTAGAGCCTAGCGGGGCCACAGATACGCAGTATTTT. As protein: CASSVEPSGATDTQYF. This chain connects TRBV9 to TRBJ2-3; 9 bases are a match to TRBD2. The trim removed 0 bases at V and 2 bases at J, leaving 4 bases unmatched. Germline V gives CDR1 SGDLS, CDR2 YYNGEE. The CDR3 loop spans 16 amino acids.

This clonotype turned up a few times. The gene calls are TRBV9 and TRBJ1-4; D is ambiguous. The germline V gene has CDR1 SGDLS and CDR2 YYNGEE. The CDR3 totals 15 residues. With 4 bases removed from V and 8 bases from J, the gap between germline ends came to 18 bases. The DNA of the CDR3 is TGTGCCAGCAGCCCGAGAGGTGGGTACGAAGAAAAACTGTTTTTT. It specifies CASSPRGGYEEKLFF. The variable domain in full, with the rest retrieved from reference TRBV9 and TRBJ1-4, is DSGVTQTPKHLITATGQRVTLRCSPRSGDLSVYWYQQSLDQGLQFLIQYYNGEERAKGNILERFSAQQFPDLHSELNLSSLELGDSALYFCASSPRGGYEEKLFFGSGTQLSVL.